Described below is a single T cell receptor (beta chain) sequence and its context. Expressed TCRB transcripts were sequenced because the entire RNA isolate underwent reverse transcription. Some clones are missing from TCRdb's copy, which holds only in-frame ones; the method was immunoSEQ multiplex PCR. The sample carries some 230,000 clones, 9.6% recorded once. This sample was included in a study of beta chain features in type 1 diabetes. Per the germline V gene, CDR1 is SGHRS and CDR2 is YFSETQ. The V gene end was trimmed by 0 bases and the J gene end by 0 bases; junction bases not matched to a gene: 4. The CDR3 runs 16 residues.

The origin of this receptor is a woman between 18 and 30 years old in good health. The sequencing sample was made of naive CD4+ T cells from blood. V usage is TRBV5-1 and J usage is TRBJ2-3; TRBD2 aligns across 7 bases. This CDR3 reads CASSLDSGFSTDTQYF. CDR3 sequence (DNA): TGCGCCAGCAGCTTGGATAGCGGGTTTAGCACAGATACGCAGTATTTT.